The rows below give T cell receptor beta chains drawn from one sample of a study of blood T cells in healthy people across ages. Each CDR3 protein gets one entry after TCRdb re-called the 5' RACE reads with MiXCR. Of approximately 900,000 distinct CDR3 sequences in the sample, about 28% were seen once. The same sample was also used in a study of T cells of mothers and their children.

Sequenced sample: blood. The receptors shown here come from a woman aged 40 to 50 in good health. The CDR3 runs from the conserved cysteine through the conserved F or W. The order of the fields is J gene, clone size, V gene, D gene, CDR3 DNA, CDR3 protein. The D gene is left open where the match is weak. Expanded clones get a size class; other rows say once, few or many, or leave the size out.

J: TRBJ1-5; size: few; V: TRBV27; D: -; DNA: TGTGCCAGCAGTGCAGGGGCGCAGCCCCAGCATTTT; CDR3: CASSAGAQPQHF
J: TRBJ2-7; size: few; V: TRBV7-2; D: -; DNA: TGTGCCAGCAGCTTCTCGGCGGGGGCCTCGCCCTACGAGCAGTACTTC; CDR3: CASSFSAGASPYEQYF
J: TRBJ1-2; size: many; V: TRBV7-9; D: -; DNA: TGTGCCAGCAGCCCTGATACTATCTATGGCTACACCTTC; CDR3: CASSPDTIYGYTF
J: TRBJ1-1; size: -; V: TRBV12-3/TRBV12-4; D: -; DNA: TGTGCCAGCAGTTTAGCTCTACAGGGACTGCTGAACACTGAAGCTTTCTTT; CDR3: CASSLALQGLLNTEAFF
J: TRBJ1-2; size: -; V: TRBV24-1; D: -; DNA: TGTGCCACCAGTGATTCGGTGGAGGGGAAGGACTATGGCTACACCTTC; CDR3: CATSDSVEGKDYGYTF
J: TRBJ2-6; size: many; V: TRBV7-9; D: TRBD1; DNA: TGTGCCAGCAGCCCGGGACAGGGGGCGCCTGGGGCCAACGTCCTGACTTTC; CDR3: CASSPGQGAPGANVLTF
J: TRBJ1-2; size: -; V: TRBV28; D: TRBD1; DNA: TGTGCCAGCAGTTTGCCATCCGTGACAGGGGGCAGAGGCTACACCTTC; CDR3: CASSLPSVTGGRGYTF
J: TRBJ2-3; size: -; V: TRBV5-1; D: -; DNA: TGCGCCAGCAGACTGGGCCAAACAGATACGCAGTATTTT; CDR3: CASRLGQTDTQYF
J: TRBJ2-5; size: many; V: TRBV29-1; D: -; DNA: TGCAGCGTCGACCCTATCAGGGCCCCCCAGTACTTC; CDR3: CSVDPIRAPQYF
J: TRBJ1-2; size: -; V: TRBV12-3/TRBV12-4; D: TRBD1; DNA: TGTGCCAGCAGTTCACGGGACAGGGGATCTGAAGGCTACATCTTC; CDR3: CASSSRDRGSEGYIF
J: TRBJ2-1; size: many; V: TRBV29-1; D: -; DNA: TGCAGCGTTAAATCTGGGGCCGGCCTTTACAATGAGCAGTTCTTC; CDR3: CSVKSGAGLYNEQFF
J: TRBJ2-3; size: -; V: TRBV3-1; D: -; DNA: TGTGCCAGCAGCCGAAGGTTCGTTCCCAGCACAGATACGCAGTATTTT; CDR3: CASSRRFVPSTDTQYF
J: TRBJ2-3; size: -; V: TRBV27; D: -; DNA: TGTGCCAGCAGTTTTAGACTAGGGACAGATACGCAGTATTTT; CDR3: CASSFRLGTDTQYF
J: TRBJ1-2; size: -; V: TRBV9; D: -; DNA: TGTGCCAGCAGCGTCATCCCGGGGGCGTCCTATGGCTACACCTTC; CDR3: CASSVIPGASYGYTF
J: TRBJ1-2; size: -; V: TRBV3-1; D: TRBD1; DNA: TGTGCCAGCAGCCATAAAGGGACAGGGCTCGGGACCTTCAGTAACTATGGCTACACCTTC; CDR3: CASSHKGTGLGTFSNYGYTF
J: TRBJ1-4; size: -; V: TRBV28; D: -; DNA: TGTGCCAGCACGACACCCAATAATGAAAAACTGTTTTTT; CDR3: CASTTPNNEKLFF
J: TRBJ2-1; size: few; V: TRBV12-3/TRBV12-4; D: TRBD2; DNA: TGTGCCAGCAGTTTTCGAGGGACTAGCGGGACCTACAATGAGCAGTTCTTC; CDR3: CASSFRGTSGTYNEQFF
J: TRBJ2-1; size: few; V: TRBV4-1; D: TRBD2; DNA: TGCGCCAGCAGCCAAGAGTATAGCGGGGGGCCCTACAATGAGCAGTTCTTC; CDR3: CASSQEYSGGPYNEQFF
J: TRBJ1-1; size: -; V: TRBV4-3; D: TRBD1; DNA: TGCGCCAGCAGCCAAGATGGGGTAGGACAGGACACTGAAGCTTTCTTT; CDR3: CASSQDGVGQDTEAFF
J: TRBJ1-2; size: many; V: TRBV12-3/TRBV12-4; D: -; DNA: TGTGCCAGCACCCTCAGCGGGGCCCCTAACTATGGCTACACCTTC; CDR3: CASTLSGAPNYGYTF
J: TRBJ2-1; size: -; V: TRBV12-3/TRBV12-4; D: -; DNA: TGTGCCAGCAGTTTATTGGACTACGTCCACAATGAGCAGTTCTTC; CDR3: CASSLLDYVHNEQFF
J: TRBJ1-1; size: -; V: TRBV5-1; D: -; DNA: TGCGTCAGCAGCACAACAGGGATGAACACTGAAGCTTTCTTT; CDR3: CVSSTTGMNTEAFF
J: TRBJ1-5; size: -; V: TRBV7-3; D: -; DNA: TGTGCCAGCAGCCAACAGGCAAATCTTAATCAGCCCCAGCATTTT; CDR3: CASSQQANLNQPQHF
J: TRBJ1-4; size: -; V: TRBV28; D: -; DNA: TGTGCCAGCAGTTTAATGGGCAGTACAGCTAATGAAAAACTGTTTTTT; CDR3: CASSLMGSTANEKLFF
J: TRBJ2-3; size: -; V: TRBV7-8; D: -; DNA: TGTGCCAGCAGCCCACCCGACGTTGGTCCAAGCACAGATACGCAGTATTTT; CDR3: CASSPPDVGPSTDTQYF
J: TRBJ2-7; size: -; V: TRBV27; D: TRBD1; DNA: TGTGCCATCAGCACCGGGACAGGGAAATCCGAGCAGTACTTC; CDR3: CAISTGTGKSEQYF
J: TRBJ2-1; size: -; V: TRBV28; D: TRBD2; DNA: TGTGCCAGCAGTTTAACTAGCGGGGGCAGACATGAGCAGTTCTTC; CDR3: CASSLTSGGRHEQFF
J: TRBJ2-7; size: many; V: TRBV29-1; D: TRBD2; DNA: TGCAGCGCCCAACTAGCGGGGGTCTCCTACGAGCAGTACTTC; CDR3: CSAQLAGVSYEQYF
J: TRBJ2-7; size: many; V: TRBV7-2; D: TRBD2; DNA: TGTGCCAGCAGCGTTAGCGGGGGCGGTGGTGTCGAGCAGTACTTC; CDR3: CASSVSGGGGVEQYF
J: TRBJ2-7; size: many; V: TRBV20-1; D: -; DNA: TGCAGTGCTAGAGGGGATAGCCGAGACTACGAGCAGTACTTC; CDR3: CSARGDSRDYEQYF
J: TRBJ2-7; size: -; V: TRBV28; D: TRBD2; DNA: TGTGCCAGCAGTTGGCCGGGACTAGGGGCCTACGAGCAGTACTTC; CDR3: CASSWPGLGAYEQYF